Following are 7 T cell receptor beta chains from one sample sequenced in a study of CD8+ T cells in alopecia areata. Treatment indicated: oral pan-JAK inhibitor, 5-10 mg twice daily. Sequencing templates came from extracted RNA that was reverse transcribed into cDNA. Method: immunoSEQ multiplex PCR; TCRdb's copy keeps in-frame clones and lacks some. The sample contains about 150,000 clones, about 71% of which appear only once. The sequenced sample was CD4+ T cells sorted from blood, obtained at week 4, from a patient treated with tofacitinib. The receptor set was obtained from a human donor with alopecia areata.

This chain joins TRBV5-1 and TRBJ2-1; 7 bases align to TRBD2. V shed 3 bases, J shed 4 bases, and the junction held 7 bases outside the gene matches. Germline CDR1 is SGHRS and CDR2 is YFSETQ. The CDR3 is made up of 15 amino acids. CDR3 in amino acids: CASSSGTKAYNEQFF. In DNA form, the CDR3 reads TGCGCCAGCAGCTCCGGGACTAAGGCTTACAATGAGCAGTTCTTC.

V and J are TRBV29-1 and TRBJ2-5; D may be TRBD1 (5 bases). The CDR3 contains 14 residues. Between the trimmed V and J ends, which lost 4 bases and 5 bases, there was a span of 17 bases. The V gene's germline CDR1 is SQVTM and CDR2 ANQGSEA. The CDR3 here is CSVGSVPGPETQYF. The CDR3 DNA reads TGCAGCGTTGGGTCGGTTCCAGGGCCCGAGACCCAGTACTTC.

The gene calls are TRBV6-5 and TRBJ1-2, with 9 bases aligning to TRBD1. CDR3 size: 14 residues. Looked up from germline, CDR1 is MNHEY and CDR2 is SVGAGI. Trimming removed 1 base from V and 5 bases from J; junction bases left unmatched: 2. This CDR3 is CASSYLGQGYGYTF. The CDR3 DNA follows: TGTGCCAGCAGTTACTTAGGACAGGGGTATGGCTACACCTTC.

This rearrangement joins TRBV15 to TRBJ2-6, with D unresolved. V shed 0 bases and J shed 2 bases, with 5 bases lying between them. There are 15 residues in the CDR3. Germline V CDR1 and CDR2: LNHNV, YYDKDF (reference sequence). CDR3 DNA sequence: TGTGCCACCAGCAGAGATTTGGCTGGGGCCAACGTCCTGACTTTC. It specifies CATSRDLAGANVLTF.

This chain joins TRBV9 and TRBJ2-5; 12 bases map to TRBD2. With 4 bases clipped from V and 2 bases from J, the junction kept 3 bases outside the gene matches. Germline CDR1 and CDR2: SGDLS and YYNGEE. The CDR3 runs 15 residues. The CDR3 DNA follows: TGTGCCAGCAGCTTAGGGACTAGCGGGCAAGAGACCCAGTACTTC. Encoded protein: CASSLGTSGQETQYF.

V usage is TRBV19 and J usage is TRBJ2-3; D gene ambiguous. CDR1 is LNHDA, CDR2 SQIVND, per germline (reference sequence). The CDR3 is 12 amino acids. Trimming cost V 5 bases and J 4 bases, with 7 bases left between them. The CDR3 DNA is TGTGCCAGTAGTCAGAGACCAGATACGCAGTATTTT. Its protein is CASSQRPDTQYF.

This sequence joins TRBV5-1 and TRBJ2-5; TRBD1 aligns across 8 bases. Germline CDR1 and CDR2: SGHRS and YFSETQ. Losses at the gene ends were 2 bases for V and 0 bases for J; bases not matched to a gene: 3. CDR3 length equals 15 residues. CDR3 coding DNA: TGCGCCAGCAGCTTAGGACAGGGCTACCAAGAGACCCAGTACTTC. It codes for CASSLGQGYQETQYF.